This T cell receptor beta chain was recorded in a study of Graves' ophthalmopathy and Graves' hyperthyroidism. This clonotype showed up many times. From RNA, the CDR3 regions of TCR beta chains were amplified and sequenced. Following a first-round RT-PCR that used HTBI primers, a second-round multiplex PCR was carried out. TCRdb analysed the multiplex PCR reads with MiXCR anew, one entry per CDR3 protein. This table holds 400,000 to 450,000 distinct CDR3 sequences, under 25% found once. The germline V gene encodes CDR1 MGHRA and CDR2 YSYEKL. Trimming stripped 2 bases from V and 5 bases from J, with 9 bases between. The CDR3 has 13 amino acids.

V is TRBV4-1 and J is TRBJ2-5, with D unclear. The sequenced sample consisted of peripheral blood. The TCR was taken from a young woman with stable Graves' hyperthyroidism. This CDR3 is CASSQRMEETQYF. The DNA of the CDR3 is TGCGCCAGCAGCCAAAGAATGGAGGAGACCCAGTACTTC.